This TCR beta chain originates from a study of shared clonotypes between healthy human individuals. About the study: Three CD4 naive, three CD4 memory, two CD8 naive and one CD8 memory plate were used per donor.

In replicate PCRs of sorted subsets, roughly 210 ng DNA, about 30,000 T cell genomes, was used. Sequencing was performed with immunoSEQ multiplex PCR; in TCRdb, only in-frame clones are kept and a portion is missing. Of 1,100,000 or so clones listed, 70% to 80% are singletons. Findings of the study overall: Represented diversity, genetic and exposure-history alike, was limited by few donors. Naive CD4 clonotypes were shared across a handful of donors at roughly 5.3%.

Trimming stripped 6 bases from V and 0 bases from J, with 14 bases between. This CDR3 has 15 amino acids. Germline CDR1 is MNHEY and CDR2 is SMNVEV (reference sequence). As to this clone: No antigen is known for it.

The specimen was memory CD4+ T cells from PBMCs. The subset here: CD45RA-negative fraction. This sequence was found in a man younger than 35 in good health. Some clones in this sample may be carry-over from other donors' samples. The gene calls are TRBV27 and TRBJ1-2; D might be TRBD1 (5 bases). The CDR3 here is CASREVGAANYGYTF. DNA of the CDR3: TGTGCCAGCAGAGAAGTTGGGGCAGCTAACTATGGCTACACCTTC.